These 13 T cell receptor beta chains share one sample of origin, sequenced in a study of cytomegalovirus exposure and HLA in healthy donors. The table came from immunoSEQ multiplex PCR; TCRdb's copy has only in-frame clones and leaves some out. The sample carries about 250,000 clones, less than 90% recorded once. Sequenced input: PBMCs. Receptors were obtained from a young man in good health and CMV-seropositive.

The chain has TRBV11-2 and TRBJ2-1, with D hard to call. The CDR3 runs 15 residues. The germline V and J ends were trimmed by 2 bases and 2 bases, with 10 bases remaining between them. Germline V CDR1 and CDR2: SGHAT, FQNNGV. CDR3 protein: CASSLRPPPYNEQFF. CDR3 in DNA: TGTGCCAGCAGCTTAAGGCCTCCCCCCTACAATGAGCAGTTCTTC.

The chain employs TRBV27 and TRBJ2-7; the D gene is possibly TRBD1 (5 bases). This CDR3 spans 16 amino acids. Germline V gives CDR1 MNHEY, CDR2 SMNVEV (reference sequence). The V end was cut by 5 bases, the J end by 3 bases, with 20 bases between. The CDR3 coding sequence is TGTGCCAGCAGTCCCGACAGAGTCTCTAAGCTCTACGAGCAGTACTTC. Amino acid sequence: CASSPDRVSKLYEQYF.

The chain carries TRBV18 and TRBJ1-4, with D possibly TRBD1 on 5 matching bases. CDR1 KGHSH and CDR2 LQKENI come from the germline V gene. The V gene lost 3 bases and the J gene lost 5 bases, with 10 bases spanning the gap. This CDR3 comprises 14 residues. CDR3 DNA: TGTGCCAGCTCACCTGCCAGGGCAAATGAAAAACTGTTTTTT. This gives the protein CASSPARANEKLFF.

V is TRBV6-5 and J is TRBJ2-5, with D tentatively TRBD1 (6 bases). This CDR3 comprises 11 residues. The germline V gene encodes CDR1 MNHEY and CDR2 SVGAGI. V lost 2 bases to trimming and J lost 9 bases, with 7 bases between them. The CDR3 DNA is TGTGCCAGCAGTTACCCAGGGGCCCAGTACTTC. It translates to CASSYPGAQYF.

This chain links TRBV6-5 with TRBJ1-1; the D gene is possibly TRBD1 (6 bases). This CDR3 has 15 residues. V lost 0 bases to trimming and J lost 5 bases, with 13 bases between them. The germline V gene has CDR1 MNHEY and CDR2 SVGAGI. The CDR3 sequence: CASSYSYRVATEAFF. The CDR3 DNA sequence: TGTGCCAGCAGTTACTCGTACAGGGTGGCTACTGAAGCTTTCTTT.

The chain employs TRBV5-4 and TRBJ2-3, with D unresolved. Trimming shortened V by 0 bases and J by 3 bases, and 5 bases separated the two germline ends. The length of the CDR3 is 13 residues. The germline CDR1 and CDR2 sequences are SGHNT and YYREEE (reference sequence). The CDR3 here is CASSLGWTDTQYF. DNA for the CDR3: TGTGCCAGCAGCTTGGGATGGACAGATACGCAGTATTTT.

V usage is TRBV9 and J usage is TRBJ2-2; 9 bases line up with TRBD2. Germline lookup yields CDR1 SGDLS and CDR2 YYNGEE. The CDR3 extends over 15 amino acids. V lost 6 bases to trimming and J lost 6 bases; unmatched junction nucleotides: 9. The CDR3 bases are TGTGCCAGCACCGCGACTAGCGGAATTGCCGGGGAGCTGTTTTTT. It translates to CASTATSGIAGELFF.

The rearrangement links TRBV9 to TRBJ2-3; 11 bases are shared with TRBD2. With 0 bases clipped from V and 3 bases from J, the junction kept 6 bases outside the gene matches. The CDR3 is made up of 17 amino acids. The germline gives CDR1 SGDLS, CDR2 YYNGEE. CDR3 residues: CASSVVSSGRFTDTQYF. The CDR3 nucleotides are TGTGCCAGCAGCGTAGTTTCTAGCGGGAGGTTTACAGATACGCAGTATTTT.

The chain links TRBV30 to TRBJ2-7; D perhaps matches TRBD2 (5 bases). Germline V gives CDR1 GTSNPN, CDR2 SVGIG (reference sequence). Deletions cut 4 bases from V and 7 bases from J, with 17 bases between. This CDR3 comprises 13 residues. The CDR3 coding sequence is TGTGCCTGGACCGGGGTGAAGACGGGGGAGCAGTACTTC. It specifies CAWTGVKTGEQYF.

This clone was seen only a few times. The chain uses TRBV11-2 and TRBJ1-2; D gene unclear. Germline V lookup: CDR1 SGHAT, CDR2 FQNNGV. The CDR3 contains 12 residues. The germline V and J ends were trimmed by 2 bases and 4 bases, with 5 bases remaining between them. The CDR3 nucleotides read TGTGCCAGCAGCTTAAACACCTATGGCTACACCTTC. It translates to CASSLNTYGYTF.

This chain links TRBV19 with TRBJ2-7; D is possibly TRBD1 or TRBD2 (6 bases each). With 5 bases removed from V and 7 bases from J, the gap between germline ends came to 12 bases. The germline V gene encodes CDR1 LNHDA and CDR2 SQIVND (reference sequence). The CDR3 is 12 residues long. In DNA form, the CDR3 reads TGTGCCAGTAGTCAGGGGACTGGGGAGCAGTACTTC. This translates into CASSQGTGEQYF. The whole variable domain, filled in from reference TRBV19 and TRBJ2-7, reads DGGITQSPKYLFRKEGQNVTLSCEQNLNHDAMYWYRQDPGQGLRLIYYSQIVNDFQKGDIAEGYSVSREKKESFPLTVTSAQKNPTAFYLCASSQGTGEQYFGPGTRLTVT.

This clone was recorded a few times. The CDR3 loop reads CASSGASDLGYEQYF. DNA for the CDR3: TGTGCCAGTAGTGGGGCGAGTGATCTGGGCTACGAGCAGTACTTC. The chain links TRBV19 to TRBJ2-7; D may be TRBD1 (5 bases). V lost 5 bases and J lost 3, with 17 bases in between. Per the germline V gene, CDR1 is LNHDA and CDR2 is SQIVND (reference sequence). The CDR3 extends over 15 amino acids.

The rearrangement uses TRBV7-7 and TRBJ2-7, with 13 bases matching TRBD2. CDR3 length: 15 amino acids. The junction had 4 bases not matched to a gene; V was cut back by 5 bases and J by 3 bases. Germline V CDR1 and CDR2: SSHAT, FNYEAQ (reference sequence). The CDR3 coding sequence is TGTGCCAGCAGCCGTAGGACTAGCGGGAGCTACGAGCAGTACTTC. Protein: CASSRRTSGSYEQYF.